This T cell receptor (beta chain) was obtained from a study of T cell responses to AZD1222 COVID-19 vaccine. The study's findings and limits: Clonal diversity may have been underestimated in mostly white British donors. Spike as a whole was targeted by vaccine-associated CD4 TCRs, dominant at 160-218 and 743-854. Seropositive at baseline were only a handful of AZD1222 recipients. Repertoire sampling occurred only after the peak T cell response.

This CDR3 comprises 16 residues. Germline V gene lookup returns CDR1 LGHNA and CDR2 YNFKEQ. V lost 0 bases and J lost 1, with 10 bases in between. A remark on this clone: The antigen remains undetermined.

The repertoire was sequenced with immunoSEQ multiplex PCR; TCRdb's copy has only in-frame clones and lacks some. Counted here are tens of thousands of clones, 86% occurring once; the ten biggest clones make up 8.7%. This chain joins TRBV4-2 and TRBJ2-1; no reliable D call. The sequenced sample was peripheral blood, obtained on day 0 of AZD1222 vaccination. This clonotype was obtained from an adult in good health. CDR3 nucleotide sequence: TGTGCCAGCAGCCAAGAAGCAGGCTCTTCCTACAATGAGCAGTTCTTC. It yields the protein CASSQEAGSSYNEQFF.